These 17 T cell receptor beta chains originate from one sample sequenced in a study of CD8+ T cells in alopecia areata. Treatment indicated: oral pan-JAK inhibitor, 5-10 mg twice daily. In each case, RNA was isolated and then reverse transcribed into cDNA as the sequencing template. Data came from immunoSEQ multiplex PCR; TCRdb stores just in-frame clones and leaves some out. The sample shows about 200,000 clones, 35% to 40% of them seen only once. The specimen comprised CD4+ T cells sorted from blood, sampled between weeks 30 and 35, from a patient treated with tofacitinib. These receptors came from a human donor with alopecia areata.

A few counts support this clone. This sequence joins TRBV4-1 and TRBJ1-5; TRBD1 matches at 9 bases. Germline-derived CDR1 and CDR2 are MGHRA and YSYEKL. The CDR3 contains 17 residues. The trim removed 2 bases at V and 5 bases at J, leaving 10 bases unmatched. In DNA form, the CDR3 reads TGCGCCAGCAGCCAATCATCGGACAGGGGACTTTATCAGCCCCAGCATTTT. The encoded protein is CASSQSSDRGLYQPQHF.

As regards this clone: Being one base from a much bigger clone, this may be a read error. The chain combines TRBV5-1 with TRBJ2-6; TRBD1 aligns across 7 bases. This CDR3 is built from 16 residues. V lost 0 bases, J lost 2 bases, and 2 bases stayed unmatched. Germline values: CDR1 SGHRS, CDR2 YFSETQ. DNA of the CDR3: TGCGCCAGCAGCTTGGAAGGACAGGCTGGGGCCAACGTCCTGACTTTC. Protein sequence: CASSLEGQAGANVLTF.

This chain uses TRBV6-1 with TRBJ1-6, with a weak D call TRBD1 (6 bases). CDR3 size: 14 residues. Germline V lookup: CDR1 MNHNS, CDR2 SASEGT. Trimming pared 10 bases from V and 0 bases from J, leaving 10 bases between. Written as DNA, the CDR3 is TGTGCCATTAGGGGGTCCTCCTATAATTCACCCCTCCACTTT. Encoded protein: CAIRGSSYNSPLHF.

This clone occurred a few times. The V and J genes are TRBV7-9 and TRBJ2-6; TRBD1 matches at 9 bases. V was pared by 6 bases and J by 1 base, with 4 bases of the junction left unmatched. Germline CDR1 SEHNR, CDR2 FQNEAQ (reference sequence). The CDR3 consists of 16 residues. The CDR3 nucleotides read TGTGCCAGCAGGGGAGACAGGGGGTCTGGGGCCAACGTCCTGACTTTC. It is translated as CASRGDRGSGANVLTF.

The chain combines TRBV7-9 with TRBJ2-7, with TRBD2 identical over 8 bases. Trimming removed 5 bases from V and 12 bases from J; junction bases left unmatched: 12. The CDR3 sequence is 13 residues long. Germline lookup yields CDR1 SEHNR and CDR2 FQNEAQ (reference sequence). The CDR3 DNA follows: TGTGCCAGCAGCCCCACTAAGGGCGGGGGGCTGTACTTC. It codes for CASSPTKGGGLYF.

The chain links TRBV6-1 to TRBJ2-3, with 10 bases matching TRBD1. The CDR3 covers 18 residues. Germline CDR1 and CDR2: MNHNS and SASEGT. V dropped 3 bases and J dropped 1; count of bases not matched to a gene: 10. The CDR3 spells CASSERQGATTRTDTQYF. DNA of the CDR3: TGTGCCAGCAGTGAGCGACAGGGGGCTACCACCCGCACAGATACGCAGTATTTT.

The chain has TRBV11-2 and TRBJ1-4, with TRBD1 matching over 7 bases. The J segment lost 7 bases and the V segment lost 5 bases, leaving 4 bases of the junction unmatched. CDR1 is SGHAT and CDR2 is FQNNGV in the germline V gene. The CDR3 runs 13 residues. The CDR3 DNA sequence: TGTGCCAGCAGCAACCGGGACAGTGAAAAACTGTTTTTT. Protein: CASSNRDSEKLFF. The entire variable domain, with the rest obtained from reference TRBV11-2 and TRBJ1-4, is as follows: EAGVAQSPRYKIIEKRQSVAFWCNPISGHATLYWYQQILGQGPKLLIQFQNNGVVDDSQLPKDRFSAERLKGVDSTLKIQPAKLEDSAVYLCASSNRDSEKLFFGSGTQLSVL.

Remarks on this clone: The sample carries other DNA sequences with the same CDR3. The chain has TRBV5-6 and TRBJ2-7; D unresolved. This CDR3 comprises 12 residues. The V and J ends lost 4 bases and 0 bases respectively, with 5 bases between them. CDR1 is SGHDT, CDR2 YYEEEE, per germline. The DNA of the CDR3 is TGTGCCAGCAGCCGTGGCTCCTACGAGCAGTACTTC. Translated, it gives CASSRGSYEQYF.

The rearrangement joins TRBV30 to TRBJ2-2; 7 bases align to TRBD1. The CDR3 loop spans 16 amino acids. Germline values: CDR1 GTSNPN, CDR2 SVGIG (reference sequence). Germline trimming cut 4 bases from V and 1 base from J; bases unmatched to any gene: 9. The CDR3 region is CAWNPDRARNTGELFF. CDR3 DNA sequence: TGTGCCTGGAACCCCGACAGGGCCAGGAACACCGGGGAGCTGTTTTTT.

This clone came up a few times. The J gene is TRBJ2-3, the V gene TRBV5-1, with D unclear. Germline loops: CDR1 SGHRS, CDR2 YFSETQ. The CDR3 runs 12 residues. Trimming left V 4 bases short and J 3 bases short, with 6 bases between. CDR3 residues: CASSKTTDTQYF. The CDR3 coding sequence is TGCGCCAGCAGCAAGACAACAGATACGCAGTATTTT.

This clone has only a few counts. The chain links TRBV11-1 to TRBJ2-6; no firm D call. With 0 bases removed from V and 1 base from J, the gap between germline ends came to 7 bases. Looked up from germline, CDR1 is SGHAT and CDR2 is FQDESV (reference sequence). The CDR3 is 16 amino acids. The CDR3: CASSLAQTSGANVLTF. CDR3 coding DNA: TGTGCCAGCAGCTTAGCGCAGACGTCTGGGGCCAACGTCCTGACTTTC.

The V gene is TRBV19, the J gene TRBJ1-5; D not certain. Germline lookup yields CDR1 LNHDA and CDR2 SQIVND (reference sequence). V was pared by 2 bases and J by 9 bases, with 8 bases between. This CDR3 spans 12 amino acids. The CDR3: CASSIIAGPQHF. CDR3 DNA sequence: TGTGCCAGTAGTATAATAGCGGGGCCCCAGCATTTT. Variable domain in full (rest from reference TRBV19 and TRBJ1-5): DGGITQSPKYLFRKEGQNVTLSCEQNLNHDAMYWYRQDPGQGLRLIYYSQIVNDFQKGDIAEGYSVSREKKESFPLTVTSAQKNPTAFYLCASSIIAGPQHFGDGTRLSIL.

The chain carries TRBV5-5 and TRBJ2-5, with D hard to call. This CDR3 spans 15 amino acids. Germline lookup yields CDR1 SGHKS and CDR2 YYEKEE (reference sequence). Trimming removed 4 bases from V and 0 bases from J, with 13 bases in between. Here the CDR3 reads CASSTTQVYQETQYF. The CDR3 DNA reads TGTGCCAGCAGCACCACGCAGGTGTACCAAGAGACCCAGTACTTC.

The CDR3 coding sequence is TGTGCCAGCAGCCATCCTGGACTTCCGGACAATGAGCAGTTCTTC. Protein product: CASSHPGLPDNEQFF. The chain uses TRBV4-2 and TRBJ2-1; D perhaps matches TRBD2 (5 bases). V was shortened by 3 bases and J by 5 bases, with 14 bases between the two germline ends. CDR3 size: 15 residues. CDR1 and CDR2 (germline): LGHNA, YNFKEQ.

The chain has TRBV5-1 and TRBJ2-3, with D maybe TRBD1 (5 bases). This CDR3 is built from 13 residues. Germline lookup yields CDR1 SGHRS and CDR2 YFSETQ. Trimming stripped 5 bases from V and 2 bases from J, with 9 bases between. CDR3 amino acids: CASRDRLTDTQYF. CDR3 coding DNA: TGCGCCAGCAGAGACAGACTCACAGATACGCAGTATTTT.

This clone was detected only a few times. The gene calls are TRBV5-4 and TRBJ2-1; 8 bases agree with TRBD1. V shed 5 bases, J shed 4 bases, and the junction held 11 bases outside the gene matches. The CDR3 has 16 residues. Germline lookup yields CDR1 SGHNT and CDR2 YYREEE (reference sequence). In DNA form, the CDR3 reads TGTGCCAGCAGAGGACAGGGAAGGGGGAGTTACAATGAGCAGTTCTTC. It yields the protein CASRGQGRGSYNEQFF.

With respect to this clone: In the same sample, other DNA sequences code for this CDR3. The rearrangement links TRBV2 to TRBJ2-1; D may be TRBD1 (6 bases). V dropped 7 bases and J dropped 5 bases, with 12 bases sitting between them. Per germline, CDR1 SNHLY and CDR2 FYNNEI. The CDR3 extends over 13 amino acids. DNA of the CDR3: TGTGCCAGCAAGGCAGGGGCTAACAATGAGCAGTTCTTC. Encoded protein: CASKAGANNEQFF.